These T cell receptor beta chains were read from a single sample in a study of shared clonotypes between healthy human individuals. Data came from immunoSEQ multiplex PCR; TCRdb stores just in-frame clones and leaves some out. The table has a few million clones, about 93% seen once. Material: naive CD8+ T cells from PBMCs. The receptors shown here come from a man in his late teens or twenties in good health. Some clones in this sample may be carry-over from other donors' samples. CDR3s include the opening cysteine and the closing phenylalanine or tryptophan. D genes are given only for firm matches. The size entry is marked missing in some rows and otherwise reads once, few, many or a size class.

v_call	d_call	clone_size	j_call	cdr3_aa	cdr3_nt
TRBV5-4	NA	NA	TRBJ2-3	CASSPRTGTSTDTQYF	TGTGCCAGCAGCCCGCGTACAGGGACTAGCACAGATACGCAGTATTTT
TRBV7-2	TRBD1	NA	TRBJ2-7	CASKGTGVAYEQYF	TGTGCCAGCAAGGGGACAGGGGTGGCCTACGAGCAGTACTTC
TRBV4-1	NA	NA	TRBJ1-3	CASSQDPGGYSSGNTIYF	TGCGCCAGCAGCCAAGATCCCGGGGGCTATAGCTCTGGAAACACCATATATTTT
TRBV27	NA	NA	TRBJ2-1	CASSLLATPGDEQFF	TGTGCCAGCAGTTTATTAGCTACCCCGGGGGATGAGCAGTTCTTC
TRBV7-2	NA	NA	TRBJ1-4	CASSLGVTTNEKLFF	TGTGCCAGCAGCTTAGGTGTCACAACTAATGAAAAACTGTTTTTT
TRBV27	NA	NA	TRBJ2-5	CASSLSGGSGETQYF	TGTGCCAGCAGTTTATCTGGGGGGAGTGGGGAGACCCAGTACTTC
TRBV9	TRBD2	NA	TRBJ2-1	CASSLSGLTSDEQFF	TGTGCCAGCAGCCTTAGCGGGCTTACTTCGGATGAGCAGTTCTTC
TRBV29-1	NA	NA	TRBJ2-3	CSVGGLPSTDTQYF	TGCAGCGTTGGGGGGTTACCTAGCACAGATACGCAGTATTTT
TRBV7-2	NA	NA	TRBJ1-3	CASRTRDPLGGNTIYF	TGTGCCAGCAGAACTCGGGACCCTCTCGGTGGAAACACCATATATTTT
TRBV28	NA	NA	TRBJ2-1	CASSREWGYYNEQFF	TGTGCCAGCAGCCGGGAGTGGGGGTATTACAATGAGCAGTTCTTC
TRBV2	TRBD1	NA	TRBJ1-1	CASTGGRVFTEAFF	TGTGCCAGTACAGGGGGCAGGGTGTTCACTGAAGCTTTCTTT
TRBV7-8	TRBD1	NA	TRBJ2-3	CASSLWTGGKDTQYF	TGTGCCAGCAGCTTATGGACAGGGGGCAAAGATACGCAGTATTTT
TRBV9	NA	NA	TRBJ2-7	CASSPRAEALWEQYF	TGTGCCAGCAGCCCACGAGCGGAAGCGCTTTGGGAGCAGTACTTC
TRBV10-3	NA	NA	TRBJ2-7	CAISESLTYEQYF	TGTGCCATCAGTGAGTCTCTTACCTACGAGCAGTACTTC
TRBV27	NA	once	TRBJ2-2	CASSLRLANTGELFF	TGTGCCAGCAGTTTGCGGCTAGCCAACACCGGGGAGCTGTTTTTT
TRBV14	NA	once	TRBJ2-1	CASSPTRGEQFF	TGTGCCAGCAGCCCGACTAGAGGTGAGCAGTTCTTC
TRBV7-9	TRBD1	NA	TRBJ1-2	CASSLDAGTGGDGYTF	TGTGCCAGCAGCTTAGACGCCGGGACAGGGGGCGATGGCTACACCTTC
TRBV6-5	NA	NA	TRBJ1-1	CASIRPSEAFF	TGTGCCAGCATTCGACCCTCTGAAGCTTTCTTT
TRBV10-3	NA	NA	TRBJ1-1	CAISEGGANTEAFF	TGTGCCATCAGTGAAGGGGGGGCGAACACTGAAGCTTTCTTT
TRBV7-9	NA	NA	TRBJ1-5	CASSSSREPQHF	TGTGCCAGCAGCTCTTCCCGGGAGCCCCAGCATTTT
TRBV6-5	NA	NA	TRBJ2-7	CASRSLVGIEQYF	TGTGCCAGCAGATCCCTGGTGGGGATCGAGCAGTACTTC
TRBV7-2	NA	NA	TRBJ1-4	CASSHYGITNEKLFF	TGTGCCAGCAGCCACTACGGGATTACTAATGAAAAACTGTTTTTT